These 15 T cell receptor beta chains originate from one sample sequenced in a study of CD4 T cells in relation to SARS-CoV-2 and coronaviruses. Clones were sequenced by immunoSEQ multiplex PCR, and TCRdb holds only the in-frame ones, with some missing. The sample includes about 41,000 clones, over 75% seen only once; the top ten take 1% to 1.5%. These receptors' targets are unknown. Material for sequencing was naive CD4+ T cells from PBMCs, cultured in vitro. Subset reported: naive CD4+ T cells isolated by negative enrichment. The receptors were gathered from an adult with COVID-19.

The rearrangement links TRBV2 to TRBJ1-5, with D possibly being TRBD1 (5 bases). The V end lost 1 base, the J end lost 4 bases, and 11 bases lay between the germline ends. CDR3 length: 15 residues. CDR1 is SNHLY, CDR2 FYNNEI, per germline. The CDR3: CASSEEGVGNQPQHF. The CDR3 bases are TGTGCCAGCAGTGAAGAAGGGGTTGGGAATCAGCCCCAGCATTTT.

V gene TRBV20-1 combines with J gene TRBJ2-5; no definite D call. The CDR3 sequence is 10 residues long. The V and J ends lost 5 bases and 1 base respectively, with 2 bases between them. Germline V CDR1 and CDR2: DFQATT, SNEGSKA (reference sequence). CDR3 sequence (DNA): TGCAGTGCTGCCCAAGAGACCCAGTACTTC. It specifies CSAAQETQYF.

CDR3 nucleotides: TGTGCCTGGGCCAGGACAGGGCGCTCTGGGGCCAACGTCCTGACTTTC. This translates into CAWARTGRSGANVLTF. The chain carries TRBV30 and TRBJ2-6; 8 positions match TRBD1. V shed 5 bases and J 0 bases; nucleotides not matched to a gene: 6. Germline V lookup: CDR1 GTSNPN, CDR2 SVGIG (reference sequence). The length of the CDR3 is 16 residues.

The rearrangement links TRBV19 to TRBJ2-2; 11 nucleotides line up with TRBD2. CDR1 and CDR2 (germline): LNHDA, SQIVND (reference sequence). Trimming at V came to 6 bases and at J to 3 bases, leaving 12 bases not matched to a gene. This CDR3 is 18 amino acids long. CDR3 in amino acids: CASSPSASGRYHTGELFF. The CDR3 nucleotides are TGTGCCAGTAGCCCATCGGCTAGCGGGAGGTACCACACCGGGGAGCTGTTTTTT.

The chain is built from TRBV5-5 and TRBJ2-1; no clear D gene. Per germline, CDR1 SGHKS and CDR2 YYEKEE (reference sequence). Trimming cost V 4 bases and J 0 bases, with 8 bases left between them. The CDR3 extends over 14 amino acids. CDR3 DNA: TGTGCCAGCAGCCCCAGTAGCTCCTACAATGAGCAGTTCTTC. Amino acids: CASSPSSSYNEQFF. Complete variable domain (other parts from reference TRBV5-5 and TRBJ2-1): DAGVTQSPTHLIKTRGQQVTLRCSPISGHKSVSWYQQVLGQGPQFIFQYYEKEERGRGNFPDRFSARQFPNYSSELNVNALLLGDSALYLCASSPSSSYNEQFFGPGTRLTVL.

This clone was seen a few times. The rearrangement joins TRBV29-1 to TRBJ2-2; D not resolved. The CDR3 runs to 11 residues. In germline, CDR1 is SQVTM, CDR2 ANQGSEA. The V end lost 7 bases, the J end lost 1 base, and 4 bases lay between the germline ends. The CDR3 nucleotides read TGCAGCGCACAGAACACCGGGGAGCTGTTTTTT. Translating gives CSAQNTGELFF.

This rearrangement joins TRBV29-1 to TRBJ2-5; a weak D match, TRBD1 (5 bases). From germline, CDR1 is SQVTM and CDR2 ANQGSEA. Trimming removed 4 bases at V and 7 bases at J, with 19 bases between. The CDR3 totals 14 residues. CDR3 region: CSVAALARELTQYF. As DNA, the CDR3 is TGCAGCGTTGCCGCCCTCGCCAGGGAATTGACCCAGTACTTC.

The V and J genes are TRBV29-1 and TRBJ2-3; D is perhaps TRBD2 (5 bases). This CDR3 region has 16 residues. V gave up 6 bases and J gave up 2 bases, with 21 bases separating them. Germline V gene data show CDR1 as SQVTM and CDR2 as ANQGSEA. CDR3: CSVGDWSGFATDTQYF. The CDR3 DNA follows: TGCAGCGTGGGAGACTGGAGCGGATTCGCCACAGATACGCAGTATTTT.

The chain combines TRBV18 with TRBJ2-5, with 7 bases identical to TRBD2. The CDR3 runs to 14 residues. CDR1 is KGHSH, CDR2 LQKENI, per germline. With V trimmed by 3 bases and J by 3 bases, 4 bases remained unmatched. The CDR3, as DNA: TGTGCCAGCTCACCCGGGACTAAAGAAGAGACCCAGTACTTC. Protein sequence: CASSPGTKEETQYF.

The V call is TRBV18, the J call TRBJ2-5; TRBD1 matches at 7 bases. Unmatched junction bases numbered 8, after V lost 2 bases and J lost 5 bases. This CDR3 contains 15 residues. Germline CDR1 and CDR2: KGHSH and LQKENI. The CDR3 loop is CASSPEGTAGETQYF. CDR3 in DNA: TGTGCCAGCTCACCAGAAGGGACAGCAGGGGAGACCCAGTACTTC. The entire variable domain, with the rest obtained from reference TRBV18 and TRBJ2-5, is as follows: NAGVMQNPRHLVRRRGQEARLRCSPMKGHSHVYWYRQLPEEGLKFMVYLQKENIIDESGMPKERFSAEFPKEGPSILRIQQVVRGDSAAYFCASSPEGTAGETQYFGPGTRLLVL.

This clone was recorded once. The chain couples TRBV6-4 to TRBJ2-1; 9 positions match TRBD2. V shed 2 bases and J 5 bases; nucleotides not matched to a gene: 7. The germline gives CDR1 MRHNA, CDR2 SNTAGT. The CDR3 has 16 amino acids. CDR3 amino acids: CASSDKAGGGHNEQFF. CDR3 sequence (DNA): TGTGCCAGCAGTGACAAGGCGGGAGGGGGCCACAATGAGCAGTTCTTC.

The chain uses TRBV3-1 (or the pseudogene TRBV3-2) and TRBJ1-4, with 9 bases that match TRBD1. The CDR3 consists of 14 residues. V dropped 6 bases and J dropped 14; count of bases not matched to a gene: 13. Germline V gives CDR1 LGHDT, CDR2 YNNKEL (reference sequence). The CDR3: CASRQTGTGSTLFF. The CDR3 DNA reads as TGTGCCAGCAGGCAAACCGGGACAGGGTCTACGCTGTTTTTT.

The chain combines TRBV6-5 with TRBJ2-1; 13 bases align to TRBD2. The CDR3 is 15 residues long. Germline lookup yields CDR1 MNHEY and CDR2 SVGAGI. V lost 7 bases to trimming and J lost 8 bases; unmatched junction nucleotides: 8. In DNA form, the CDR3 reads TGTGCCAGCACGAAGAGACTAGCGGGAGGCGATGAGCAGTTCTTC. This codes for CASTKRLAGGDEQFF.

CDR3 residues: CASRPGWGRANEKLFF. The DNA for the CDR3 is TGTGCCAGCAGGCCAGGTTGGGGGCGGGCTAATGAAAAACTGTTTTTT. The V and J genes are TRBV28 and TRBJ1-4; weak D call: TRBD1 (6 bases). Trimming pared 6 bases from V and 3 bases from J, leaving 17 bases between. The CDR3 is made up of 16 amino acids. In germline, CDR1 is MDHEN, CDR2 SYDVKM.

The chain has TRBV7-8 and TRBJ1-4; D might be TRBD1 (5 bases). The CDR3 length is 15 residues. V was cut by 2 bases and J by 3 bases, with 10 bases left in between. Germline CDR1 and CDR2: SGHVS and FQNEAQ. CDR3 in DNA: TGTGCCAGCAGCTTACCAGGGTTAGCTAATGAAAAACTGTTTTTT. Its protein is CASSLPGLANEKLFF.